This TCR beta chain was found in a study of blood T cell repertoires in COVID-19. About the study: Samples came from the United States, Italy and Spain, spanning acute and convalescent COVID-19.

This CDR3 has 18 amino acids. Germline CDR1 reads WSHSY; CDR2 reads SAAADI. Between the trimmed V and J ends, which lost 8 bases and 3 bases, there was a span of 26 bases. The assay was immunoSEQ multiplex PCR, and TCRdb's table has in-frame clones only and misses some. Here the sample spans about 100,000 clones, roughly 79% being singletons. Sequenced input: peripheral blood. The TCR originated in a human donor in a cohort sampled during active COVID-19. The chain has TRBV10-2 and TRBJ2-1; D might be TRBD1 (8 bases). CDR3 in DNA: TGCGCCAGCCGTTCCGGACAGGGCACTAGCGCCTTCTACAATGAGCAGTTCTTC. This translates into CASRSGQGTSAFYNEQFF.